The sequence of this T cell receptor beta chain was determined in a study of cytomegalovirus exposure and HLA in healthy donors. On the study more broadly: The Caucasian-associated ancestry cluster contained approximately 81% of the roughly 400 genotyped donors.

Broader study findings: Researchers counted roughly 150 TCR beta chains as cytomegalovirus-associated. A prior analysis recorded that most TCR beta V segments were productive about 87% or about 30% of the time.

The CDR3 has 15 residues. The V gene's germline CDR1 is SGDLS and CDR2 YYNGEE. V dropped 3 bases and J dropped 6 bases, with 13 bases sitting between them. Regarding this clone: What it recognizes is unknown.

In nominal health when sampled, donors likely had unrecorded immune exposures nonetheless. With 60 Vbeta and 13 Jbeta primers, the PCR was carried out. Generated by immunoSEQ multiplex PCR, the TCRdb table keeps only in-frame clones and is missing some. The data show 200,000 to 250,000 clones, around 79% seen once. The rearrangement joins TRBV9 to TRBJ1-6, with D tentatively TRBD1 (5 bases). This TCR came from a man aged 18-30 years in good health and CMV-seronegative. The sequencing sample was made of PBMCs. This CDR3 is CASSGGAGFNSPLHF. As DNA, the CDR3 is TGTGCCAGCAGCGGTGGGGCAGGGTTTAATTCACCCCTCCACTTT.